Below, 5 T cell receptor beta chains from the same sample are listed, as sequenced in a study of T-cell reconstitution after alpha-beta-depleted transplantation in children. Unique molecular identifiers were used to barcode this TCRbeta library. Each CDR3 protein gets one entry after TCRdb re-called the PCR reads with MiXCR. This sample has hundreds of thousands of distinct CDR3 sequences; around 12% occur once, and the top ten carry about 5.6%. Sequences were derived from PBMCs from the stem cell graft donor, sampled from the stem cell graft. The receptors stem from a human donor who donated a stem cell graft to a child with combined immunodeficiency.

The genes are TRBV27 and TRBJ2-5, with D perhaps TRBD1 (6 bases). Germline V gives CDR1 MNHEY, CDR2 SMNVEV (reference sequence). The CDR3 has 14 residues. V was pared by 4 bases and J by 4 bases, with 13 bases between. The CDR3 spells CASSSGQAGETQYF. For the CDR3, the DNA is TGTGCCAGCAGTTCGGGACAAGCCGGAGAGACCCAGTACTTC.

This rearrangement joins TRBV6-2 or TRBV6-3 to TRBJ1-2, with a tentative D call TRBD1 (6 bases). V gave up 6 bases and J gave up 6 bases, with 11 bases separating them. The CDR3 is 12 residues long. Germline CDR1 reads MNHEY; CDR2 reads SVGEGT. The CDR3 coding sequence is TGTGCCAGCAGACCGGGACATCATGGCTACACCTTC. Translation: CASRPGHHGYTF.

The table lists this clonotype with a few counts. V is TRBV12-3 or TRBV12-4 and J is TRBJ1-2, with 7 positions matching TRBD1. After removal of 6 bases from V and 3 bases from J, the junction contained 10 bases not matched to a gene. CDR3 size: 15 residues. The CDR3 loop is CASRPSTGAYYGYTF. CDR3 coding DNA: TGTGCCAGCAGGCCATCTACAGGGGCCTACTATGGCTACACCTTC.

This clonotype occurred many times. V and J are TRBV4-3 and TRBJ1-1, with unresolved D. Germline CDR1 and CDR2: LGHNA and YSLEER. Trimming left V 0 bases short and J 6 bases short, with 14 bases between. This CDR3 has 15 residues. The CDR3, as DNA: TGCGCCAGCAGCCAAGATCCGGGAGGGAGGCCTGAAGCTTTCTTT. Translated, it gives CASSQDPGGRPEAFF.

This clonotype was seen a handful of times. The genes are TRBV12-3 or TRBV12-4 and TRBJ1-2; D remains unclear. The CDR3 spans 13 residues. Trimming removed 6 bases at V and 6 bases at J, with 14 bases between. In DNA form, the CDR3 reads TGTGCCAGCAGCTCCATTATGAGCCATGGCTACACCTTC. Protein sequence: CASSSIMSHGYTF.